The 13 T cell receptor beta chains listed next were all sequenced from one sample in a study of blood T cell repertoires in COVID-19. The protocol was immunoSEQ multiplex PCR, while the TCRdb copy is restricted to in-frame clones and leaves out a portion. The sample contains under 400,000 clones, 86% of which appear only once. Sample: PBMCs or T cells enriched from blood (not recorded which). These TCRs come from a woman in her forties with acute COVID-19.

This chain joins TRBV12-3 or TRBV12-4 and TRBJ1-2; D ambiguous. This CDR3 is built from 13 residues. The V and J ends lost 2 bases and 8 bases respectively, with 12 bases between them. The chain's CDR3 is CASSLISGTGYTF. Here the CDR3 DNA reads TGTGCCAGCAGTTTAATCAGTGGCACCGGCTACACCTTC.

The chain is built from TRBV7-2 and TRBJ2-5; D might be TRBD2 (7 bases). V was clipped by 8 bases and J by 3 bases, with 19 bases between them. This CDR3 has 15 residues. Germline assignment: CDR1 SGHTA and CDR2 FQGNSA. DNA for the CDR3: TGTGCCAGCTCCTCCTCTAGGGGGGGGGAAGAGACCCAGTACTTC. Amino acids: CASSSSRGGEETQYF.

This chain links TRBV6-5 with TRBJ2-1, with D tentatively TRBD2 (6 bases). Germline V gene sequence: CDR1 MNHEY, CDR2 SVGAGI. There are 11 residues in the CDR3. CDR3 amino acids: CGSGTYNEQFF. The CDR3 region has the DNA TGTGGTAGCGGAACCTACAATGAGCAGTTCTTC.

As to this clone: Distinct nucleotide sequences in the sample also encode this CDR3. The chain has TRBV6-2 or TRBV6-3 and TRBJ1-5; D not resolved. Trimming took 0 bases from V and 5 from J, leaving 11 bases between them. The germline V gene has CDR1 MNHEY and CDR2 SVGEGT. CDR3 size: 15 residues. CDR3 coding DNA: TGTGCCAGCAGTTACTCGAATCGAGGAGATCAGCCCCAGCATTTT. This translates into CASSYSNRGDQPQHF.

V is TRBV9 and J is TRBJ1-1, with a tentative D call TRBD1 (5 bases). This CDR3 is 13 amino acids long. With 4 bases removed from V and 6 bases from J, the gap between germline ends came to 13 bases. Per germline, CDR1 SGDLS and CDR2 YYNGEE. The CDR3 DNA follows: TGTGCCAGCAGCACCAGGGAGGGCGCTGAAGCTTTCTTT. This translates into CASSTREGAEAFF.

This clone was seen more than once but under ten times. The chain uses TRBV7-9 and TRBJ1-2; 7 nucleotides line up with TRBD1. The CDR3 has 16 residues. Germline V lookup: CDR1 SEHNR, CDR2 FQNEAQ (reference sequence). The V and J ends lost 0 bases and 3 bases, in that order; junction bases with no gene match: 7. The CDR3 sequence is CASSLAGTALDYGYTF. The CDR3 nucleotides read TGTGCCAGCAGCTTAGCCGGGACAGCCCTGGACTATGGCTACACCTTC.

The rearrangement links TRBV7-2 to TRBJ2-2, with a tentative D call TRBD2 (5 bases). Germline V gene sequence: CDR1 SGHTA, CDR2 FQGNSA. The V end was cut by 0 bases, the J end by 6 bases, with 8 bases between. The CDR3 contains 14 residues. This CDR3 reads CASSLAGRAGELFF. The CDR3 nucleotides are TGTGCCAGCAGCTTAGCAGGGAGAGCCGGGGAGCTGTTTTTT.

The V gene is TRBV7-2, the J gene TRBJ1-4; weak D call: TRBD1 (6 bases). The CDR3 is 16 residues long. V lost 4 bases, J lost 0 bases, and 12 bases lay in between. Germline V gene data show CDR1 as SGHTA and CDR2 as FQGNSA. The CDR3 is CASSSRGFATNEKLFF. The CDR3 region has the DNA TGTGCCAGCAGCTCCAGGGGTTTTGCAACTAATGAAAAACTGTTTTTT.

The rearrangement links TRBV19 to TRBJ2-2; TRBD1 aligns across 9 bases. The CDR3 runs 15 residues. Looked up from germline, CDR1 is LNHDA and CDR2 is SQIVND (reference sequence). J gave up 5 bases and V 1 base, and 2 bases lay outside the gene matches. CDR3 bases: TGTGCCAGTAGTATAGTAGGGACAGGGACCGGGGAGCTGTTTTTT. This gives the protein CASSIVGTGTGELFF.

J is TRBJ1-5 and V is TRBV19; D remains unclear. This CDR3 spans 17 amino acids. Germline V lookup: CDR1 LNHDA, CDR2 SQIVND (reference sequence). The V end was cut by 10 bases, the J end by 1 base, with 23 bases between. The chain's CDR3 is CATKRGWGEGSNQPQHF. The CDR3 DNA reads TGTGCCACAAAGCGGGGTTGGGGAGAGGGAAGCAATCAGCCCCAGCATTTT.

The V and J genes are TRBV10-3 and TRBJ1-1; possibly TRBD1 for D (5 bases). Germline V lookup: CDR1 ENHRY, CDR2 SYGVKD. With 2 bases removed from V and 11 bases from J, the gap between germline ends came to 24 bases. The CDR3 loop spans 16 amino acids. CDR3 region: CAISEKGAEGYGLAFF. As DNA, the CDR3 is TGTGCCATCAGTGAGAAAGGGGCGGAAGGCTACGGTTTGGCTTTCTTT.

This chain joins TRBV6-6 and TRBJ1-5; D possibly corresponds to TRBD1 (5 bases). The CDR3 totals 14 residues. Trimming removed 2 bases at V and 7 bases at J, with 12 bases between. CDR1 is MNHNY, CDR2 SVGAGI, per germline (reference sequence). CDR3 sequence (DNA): TGTGCCAGCAGTTACAGGGGAGGAGGCCAGCCCCAGCATTTT. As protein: CASSYRGGGQPQHF.

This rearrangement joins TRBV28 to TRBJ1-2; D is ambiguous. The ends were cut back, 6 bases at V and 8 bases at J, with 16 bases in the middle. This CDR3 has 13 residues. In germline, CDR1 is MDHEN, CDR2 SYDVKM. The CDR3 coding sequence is TGTGCCAGCAGCCGACCGGGGAAGGGAGGCTACACCTTC. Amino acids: CASSRPGKGGYTF.